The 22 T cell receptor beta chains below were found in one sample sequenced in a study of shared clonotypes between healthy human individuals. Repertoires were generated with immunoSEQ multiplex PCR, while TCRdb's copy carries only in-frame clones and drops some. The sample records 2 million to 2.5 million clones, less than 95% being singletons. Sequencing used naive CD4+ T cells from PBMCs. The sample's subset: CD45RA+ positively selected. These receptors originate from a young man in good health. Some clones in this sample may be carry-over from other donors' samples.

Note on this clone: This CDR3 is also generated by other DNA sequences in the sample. The CDR3 here is CASSLTGNTEAFF. DNA for the CDR3: TGTGCCAGCAGCCTGACAGGGAACACTGAAGCTTTCTTT. The J gene is TRBJ1-1, the V gene TRBV7-3; maybe TRBD1 (6 bases). CDR3 length equals 13 residues. Germline V lookup: CDR1 SGHTA, CDR2 FQGTGA. Trimming shortened V by 5 bases and J by 1 base, and 8 bases separated the two germline ends.

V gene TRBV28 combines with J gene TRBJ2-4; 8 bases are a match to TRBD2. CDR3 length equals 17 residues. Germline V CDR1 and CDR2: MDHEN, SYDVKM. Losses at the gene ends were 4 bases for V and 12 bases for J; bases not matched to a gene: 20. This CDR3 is CASSSMGREAPEGNQYF. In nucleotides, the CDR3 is TGTGCCAGCAGTTCCATGGGGCGGGAGGCCCCCGAGGGGAATCAGTACTTC.

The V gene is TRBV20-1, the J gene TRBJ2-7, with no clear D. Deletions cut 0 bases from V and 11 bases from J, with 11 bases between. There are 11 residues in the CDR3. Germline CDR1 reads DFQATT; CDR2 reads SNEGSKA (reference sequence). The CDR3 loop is CSARDYPMEYF. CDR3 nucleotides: TGCAGTGCTAGAGACTACCCCATGGAGTACTTC.

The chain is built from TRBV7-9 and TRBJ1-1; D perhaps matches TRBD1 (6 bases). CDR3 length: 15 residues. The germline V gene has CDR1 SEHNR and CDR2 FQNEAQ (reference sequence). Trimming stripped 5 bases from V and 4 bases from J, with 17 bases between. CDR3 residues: CASSPPRRGGTEAFF. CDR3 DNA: TGTGCCAGCAGCCCGCCAAGAAGAGGGGGCACTGAAGCTTTCTTT.

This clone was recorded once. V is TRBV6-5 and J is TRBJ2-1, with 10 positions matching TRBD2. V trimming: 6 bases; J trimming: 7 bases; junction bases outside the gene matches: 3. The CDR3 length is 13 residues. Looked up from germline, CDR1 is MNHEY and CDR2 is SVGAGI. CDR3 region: CASRSSGRNEQFF. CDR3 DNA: TGTGCCAGCAGAAGTAGCGGGAGGAATGAGCAGTTCTTC.

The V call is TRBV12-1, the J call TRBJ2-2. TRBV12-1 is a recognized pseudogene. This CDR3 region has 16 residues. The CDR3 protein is CASSLAPGRNTGELFF. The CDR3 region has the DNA TGTGCCAGCAGCTTAGCTCCGGGCAGGAACACCGGGGAGCTGTTTTTT.

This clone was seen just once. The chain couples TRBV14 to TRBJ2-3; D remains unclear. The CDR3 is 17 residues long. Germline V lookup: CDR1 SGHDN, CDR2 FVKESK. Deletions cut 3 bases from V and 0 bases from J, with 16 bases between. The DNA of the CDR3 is TGTGCCAGCAGCCAGCGGATCGGCTCCAGAAGCACAGATACGCAGTATTTT. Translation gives CASSQRIGSRSTDTQYF. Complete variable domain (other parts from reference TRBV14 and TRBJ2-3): EAGVTQFPSHSVIEKGQTVTLRCDPISGHDNLYWYRRVMGKEIKFLLHFVKESKQDESGMPNNRFLAERTGGTYSTLKVQPAELEDSGVYFCASSQRIGSRSTDTQYFGPGTRLTVL.

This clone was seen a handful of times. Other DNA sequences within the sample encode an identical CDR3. DNA of the CDR3: TGTGCCAGCAGTTACTCCAGGGGTGGCACTGAAGCTTTCTTT. Protein sequence: CASSYSRGGTEAFF. The chain combines TRBV6-5 with TRBJ1-1; tentative D call: TRBD1 (6 bases). The CDR3 spans 14 residues. Per the germline V gene, CDR1 is MNHEY and CDR2 is SVGAGI. The V end lost 0 bases, the J end lost 4 bases, and 9 bases lay between the germline ends.

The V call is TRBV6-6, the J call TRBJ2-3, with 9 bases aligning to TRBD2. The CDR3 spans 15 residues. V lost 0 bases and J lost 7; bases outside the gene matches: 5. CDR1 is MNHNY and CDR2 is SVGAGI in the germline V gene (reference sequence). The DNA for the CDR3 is TGTGCCAGCAGTTACTCGGGACTAGCAGGAAATACGCAGTATTTT. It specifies CASSYSGLAGNTQYF.

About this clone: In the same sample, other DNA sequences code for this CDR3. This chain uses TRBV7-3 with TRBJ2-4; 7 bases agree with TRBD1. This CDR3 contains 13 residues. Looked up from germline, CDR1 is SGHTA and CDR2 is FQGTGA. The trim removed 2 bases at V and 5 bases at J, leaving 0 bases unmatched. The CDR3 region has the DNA TGTGCCAGCAGCTTAGACAGGGAAAACATTCAGTACTTC. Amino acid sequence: CASSLDRENIQYF.

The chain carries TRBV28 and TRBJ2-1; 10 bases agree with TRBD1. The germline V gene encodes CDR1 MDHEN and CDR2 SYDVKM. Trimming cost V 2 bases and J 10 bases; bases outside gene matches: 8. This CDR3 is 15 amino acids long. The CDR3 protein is CASSLRDRGGLEQFF. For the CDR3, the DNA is TGTGCCAGCAGTTTAAGGGACAGGGGAGGTTTAGAGCAGTTCTTC.

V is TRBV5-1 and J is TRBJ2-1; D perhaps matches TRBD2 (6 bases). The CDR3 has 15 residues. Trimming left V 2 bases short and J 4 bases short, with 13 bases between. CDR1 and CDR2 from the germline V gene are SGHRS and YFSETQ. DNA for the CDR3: TGCGCCAGCAGCTTTATAGGCGGGACTTACAATGAGCAGTTCTTC. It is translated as CASSFIGGTYNEQFF.

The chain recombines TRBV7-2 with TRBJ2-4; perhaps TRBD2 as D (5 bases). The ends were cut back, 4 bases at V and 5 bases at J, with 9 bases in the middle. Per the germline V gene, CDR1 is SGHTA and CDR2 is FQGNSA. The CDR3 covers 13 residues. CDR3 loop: CASSSSAENIQYF. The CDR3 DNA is TGTGCCAGCAGCTCGTCAGCGGAAAACATTCAGTACTTC.

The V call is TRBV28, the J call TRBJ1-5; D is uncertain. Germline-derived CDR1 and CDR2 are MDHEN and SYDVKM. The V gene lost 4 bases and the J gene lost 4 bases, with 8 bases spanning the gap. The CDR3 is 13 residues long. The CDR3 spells CASSSDYNQPQHF. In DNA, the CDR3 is TGTGCCAGCAGTTCAGATTATAATCAGCCCCAGCATTTT.

CDR3 sequence: CASSVTGGVGNQPQHF. Written as DNA, the CDR3 is TGTGCCAGTAGTGTTACAGGGGGCGTAGGCAATCAGCCCCAGCATTTT. The chain uses TRBV19 and TRBJ1-5; TRBD1 aligns across 9 bases. Germline lookup yields CDR1 LNHDA and CDR2 SQIVND (reference sequence). Trimming took 5 bases from V and 2 from J; bases not matched to a gene: 7. The CDR3 is made up of 16 amino acids.

CDR3 protein: CASCGTSGSGGELFF. DNA of the CDR3: TGCGCCAGCTGTGGGACTAGCGGGAGTGGCGGGGAGCTGTTTTTT. The chain couples TRBV4-3 to TRBJ2-2; 14 bases are a match to TRBD2. The CDR3 is 15 amino acids. V lost 8 bases, J lost 7 bases, and 6 bases stayed unmatched. Germline V CDR1 and CDR2: LGHNA, YSLEER.

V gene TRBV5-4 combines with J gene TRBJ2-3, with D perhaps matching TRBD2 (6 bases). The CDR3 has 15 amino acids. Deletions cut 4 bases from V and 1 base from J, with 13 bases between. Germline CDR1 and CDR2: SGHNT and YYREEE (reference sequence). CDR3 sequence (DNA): TGTGCCAGCAGCCCACGGGAGTCGGGCACAGATACGCAGTATTTT. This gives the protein CASSPRESGTDTQYF.

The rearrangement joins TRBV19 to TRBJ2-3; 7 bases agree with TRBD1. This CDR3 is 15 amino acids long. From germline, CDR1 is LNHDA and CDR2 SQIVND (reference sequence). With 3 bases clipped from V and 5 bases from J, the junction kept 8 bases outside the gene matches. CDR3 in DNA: TGTGCCAGTAGTATGATGGGACAGAGGGAAGATACGCAGTATTTT. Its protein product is CASSMMGQREDTQYF. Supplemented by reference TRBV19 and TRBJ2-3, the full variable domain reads DGGITQSPKYLFRKEGQNVTLSCEQNLNHDAMYWYRQDPGQGLRLIYYSQIVNDFQKGDIAEGYSVSREKKESFPLTVTSAQKNPTAFYLCASSMMGQREDTQYFGPGTRLTVL.

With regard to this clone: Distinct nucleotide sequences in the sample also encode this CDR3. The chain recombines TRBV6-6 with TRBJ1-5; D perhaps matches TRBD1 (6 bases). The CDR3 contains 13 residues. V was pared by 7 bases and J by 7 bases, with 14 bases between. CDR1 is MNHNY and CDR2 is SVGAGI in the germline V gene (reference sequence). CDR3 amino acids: CASKQGREQPQHF. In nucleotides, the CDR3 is TGTGCCAGCAAACAGGGCCGGGAACAGCCCCAGCATTTT.

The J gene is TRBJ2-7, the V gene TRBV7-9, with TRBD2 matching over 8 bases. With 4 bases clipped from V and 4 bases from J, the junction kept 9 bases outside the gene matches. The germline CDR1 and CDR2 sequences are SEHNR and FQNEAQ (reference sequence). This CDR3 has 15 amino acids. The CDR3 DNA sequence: TGTGCCAGCAGCTCCTCCGGGACTAGAGGGTACGAGCAGTACTTC. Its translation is CASSSSGTRGYEQYF.

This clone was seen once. The CDR3 protein is CASSLYRDQPQHF. CDR3 bases: TGTGCCAGCAGCCTCTACAGGGATCAGCCCCAGCATTTT. The chain carries TRBV5-8 and TRBJ1-5, with D maybe TRBD1 (6 bases). The CDR3 consists of 13 residues. The germline V gene encodes CDR1 SGHTS and CDR2 YDEGEE. Deletions cut 4 bases from V and 5 bases from J, with 10 bases between. The full variable domain, with the rest looked up from reference TRBV5-8 and TRBJ1-5, is EAGVTQSPTHLIKTRGQQATLRCSPISGHTSVYWYQQALGLGLQFLLWYDEGEERNRGNFPPRFSGRQFPNYSSELNVNALELEDSALYLCASSLYRDQPQHFGDGTRLSIL.

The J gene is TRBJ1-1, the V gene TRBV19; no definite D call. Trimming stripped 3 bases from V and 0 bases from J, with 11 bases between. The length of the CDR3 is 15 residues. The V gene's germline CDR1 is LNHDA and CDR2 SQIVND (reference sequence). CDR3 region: CASSMESLMNTEAFF. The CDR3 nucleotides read TGTGCCAGTAGTATGGAGAGTTTAATGAACACTGAAGCTTTCTTT.